What follows is one T cell receptor beta chain and its context. Antigen unknown. The data belong to a study of shared clonotypes between healthy human individuals. Study results and limitations: Donors were few, which limited the genetic and exposure-history diversity represented.

TCRdb's copy holds only in-frame clones and misses some; the assay was immunoSEQ multiplex PCR. The sample contains hundreds of thousands of clones, roughly 96% of which appear only once. Naivety among CD8 cells was defined by CD45RO negativity and positive CCR7 selection, thereby excluding terminally differentiated effector memory CD45RA+ cells. The sequence was obtained from a woman aged 25 to 39 in good health. The sequenced material came from naive CD8+ T cells sorted from blood.

DNA for the CDR3: TGTGCCAGCACAAATTTCGACACTGAAGCTTTCTTT. This translates into CASTNFDTEAFF. This chain connects TRBV9 to TRBJ1-1; unclear D gene. Trimming left V 6 bases short and J 3 bases short, with 9 bases between. Germline lookup yields CDR1 SGDLS and CDR2 YYNGEE. This CDR3 has 12 amino acids.